Detailed here is one T cell receptor (beta chain). In TCRdb, the RT-PCR reads were re-called with MiXCR into one record per CDR3 protein. The data show about 680,000 distinct CDR3 sequences, 12% to 15% seen once. Germline CDR1 reads SGHRS; CDR2 reads YFSETQ. This CDR3 is 13 amino acids long. V shed 0 bases and J shed 4 bases, with 6 bases lying between them. The V and J genes are TRBV5-1 and TRBJ2-3, with D hard to call. The sequencing sample was made of memory CD4+ T cells from blood. The TCR sequence derives from a female donor in good health, serving as a healthy control. The CDR3 sequence: CASSLASADTQYF. CDR3 nucleotide sequence: TGCGCCAGCAGCTTGGCCTCTGCAGATACGCAGTATTTT.